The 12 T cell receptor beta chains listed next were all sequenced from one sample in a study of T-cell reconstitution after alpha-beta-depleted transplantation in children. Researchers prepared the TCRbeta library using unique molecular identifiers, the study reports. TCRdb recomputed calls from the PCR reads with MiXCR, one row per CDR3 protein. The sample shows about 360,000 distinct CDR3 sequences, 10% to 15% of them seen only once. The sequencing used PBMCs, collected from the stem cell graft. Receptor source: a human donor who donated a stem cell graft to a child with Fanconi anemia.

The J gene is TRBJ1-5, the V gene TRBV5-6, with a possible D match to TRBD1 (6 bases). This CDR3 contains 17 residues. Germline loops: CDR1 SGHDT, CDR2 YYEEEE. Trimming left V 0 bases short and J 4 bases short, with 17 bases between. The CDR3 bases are TGTGCCAGCAGCTTGGCGGTTGGCGGGGGGGCTAATCAGCCCCAGCATTTT. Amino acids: CASSLAVGGGANQPQHF.

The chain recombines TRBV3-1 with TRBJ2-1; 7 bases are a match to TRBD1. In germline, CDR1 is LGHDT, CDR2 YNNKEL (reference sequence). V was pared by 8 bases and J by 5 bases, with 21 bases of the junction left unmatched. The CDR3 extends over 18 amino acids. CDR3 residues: CASSNTLGQSPHHNEQFF. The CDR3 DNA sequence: TGTGCCAGCTCCAATACGCTGGGACAGAGCCCACATCACAATGAGCAGTTCTTC.

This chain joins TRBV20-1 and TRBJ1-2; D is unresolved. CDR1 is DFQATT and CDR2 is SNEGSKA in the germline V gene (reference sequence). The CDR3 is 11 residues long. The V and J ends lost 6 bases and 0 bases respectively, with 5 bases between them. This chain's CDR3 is CSAAANYGYTF. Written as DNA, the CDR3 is TGCAGTGCGGCCGCTAACTATGGCTACACCTTC.

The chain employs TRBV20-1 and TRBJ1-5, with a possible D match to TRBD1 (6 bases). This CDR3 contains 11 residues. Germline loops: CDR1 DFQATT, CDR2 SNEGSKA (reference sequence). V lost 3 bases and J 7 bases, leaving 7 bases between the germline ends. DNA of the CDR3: TGCAGTGCTAGCAGGGGACAGCCCCAGCATTTT. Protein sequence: CSASRGQPQHF.

DNA for the CDR3: TGCAGTGCTGGGGAGACAGAAAAACTGTTTTTT. Residues: CSAGETEKLFF. The chain combines TRBV20-1 with TRBJ1-4, with D uncertain. V dropped 5 bases and J dropped 8 bases, with 9 bases sitting between them. The germline CDR1 and CDR2 sequences are DFQATT and SNEGSKA (reference sequence). The CDR3 length is 11 residues.

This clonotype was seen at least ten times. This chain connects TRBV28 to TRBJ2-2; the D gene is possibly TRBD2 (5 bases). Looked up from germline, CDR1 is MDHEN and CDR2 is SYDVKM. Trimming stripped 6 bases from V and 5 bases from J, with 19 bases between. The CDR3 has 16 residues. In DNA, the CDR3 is TGTGCCAGCAGGCTAGCTCTGGAGCGCGAGACCGGGGAGCTGTTTTTT. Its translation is CASRLALERETGELFF.

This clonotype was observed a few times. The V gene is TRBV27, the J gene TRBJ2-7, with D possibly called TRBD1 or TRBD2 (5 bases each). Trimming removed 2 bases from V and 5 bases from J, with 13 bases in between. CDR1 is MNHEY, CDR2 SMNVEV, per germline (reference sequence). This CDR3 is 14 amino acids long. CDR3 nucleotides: TGTGCCAGCAGTTTACTATCAGGGAGACACGAGCAGTACTTC. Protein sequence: CASSLLSGRHEQYF.

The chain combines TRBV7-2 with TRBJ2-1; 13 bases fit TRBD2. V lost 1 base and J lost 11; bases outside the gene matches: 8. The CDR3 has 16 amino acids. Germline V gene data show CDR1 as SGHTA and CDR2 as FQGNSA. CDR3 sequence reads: CASSLEGTSGAQKQFF. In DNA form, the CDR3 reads TGTGCCAGCAGCTTAGAAGGGACTAGCGGGGCCCAAAAGCAGTTCTTC.

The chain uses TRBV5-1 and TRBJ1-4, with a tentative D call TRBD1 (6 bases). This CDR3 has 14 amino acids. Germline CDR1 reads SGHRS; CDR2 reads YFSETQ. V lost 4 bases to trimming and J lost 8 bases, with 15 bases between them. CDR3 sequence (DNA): TGCGCCAGCAGCCGGACTGAGGGGGAAGAAAAACTGTTTTTT. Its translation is CASSRTEGEEKLFF.

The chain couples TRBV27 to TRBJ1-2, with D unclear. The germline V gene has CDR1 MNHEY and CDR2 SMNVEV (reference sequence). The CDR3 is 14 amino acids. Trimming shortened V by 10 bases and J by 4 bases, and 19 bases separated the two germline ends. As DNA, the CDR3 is TGTGCCAACAGCGGGAGAGCTGGTGGCTATGGCTACACCTTC. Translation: CANSGRAGGYGYTF.

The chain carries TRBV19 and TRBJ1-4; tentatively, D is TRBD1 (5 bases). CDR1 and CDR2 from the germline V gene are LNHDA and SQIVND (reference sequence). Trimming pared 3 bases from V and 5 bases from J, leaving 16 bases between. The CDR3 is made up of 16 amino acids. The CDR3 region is CASSMQVTAGNEKLFF. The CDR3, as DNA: TGTGCCAGTAGTATGCAGGTGACAGCGGGGAATGAAAAACTGTTTTTT.

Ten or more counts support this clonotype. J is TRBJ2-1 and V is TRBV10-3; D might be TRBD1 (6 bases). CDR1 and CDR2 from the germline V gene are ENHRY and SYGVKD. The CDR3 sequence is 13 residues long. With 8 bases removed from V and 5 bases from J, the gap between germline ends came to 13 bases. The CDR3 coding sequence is TGTGCCATCGGAAGGACAGAGGACAATGAGCAGTTCTTC. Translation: CAIGRTEDNEQFF.